This entry describes one T cell receptor beta chain. The length of the CDR3 is 15 residues. V was clipped by 5 bases and J by 5 bases, with 19 bases between them. Looked up from germline, CDR1 is SGHDN and CDR2 is FVKESK. TCRdb's copy holds only in-frame clones and misses some; the assay was immunoSEQ multiplex PCR. The sample has 200,000 to 300,000 clones, roughly nine tenths seen once; the top ten hold approximately 9.8%. This entry is derived from a study of blood T cell repertoires in COVID-19. The clonotype was recovered from a middle-aged man who had recovered from COVID-19. Material for sequencing was peripheral blood. This chain uses TRBV14 with TRBJ2-7; D possibly corresponds to TRBD2 (5 bases). CDR3 in amino acids: CASSYLNEGTDEQYF. CDR3 DNA: TGTGCCAGCAGCTATCTAAACGAGGGAACGGACGAGCAGTACTTC.